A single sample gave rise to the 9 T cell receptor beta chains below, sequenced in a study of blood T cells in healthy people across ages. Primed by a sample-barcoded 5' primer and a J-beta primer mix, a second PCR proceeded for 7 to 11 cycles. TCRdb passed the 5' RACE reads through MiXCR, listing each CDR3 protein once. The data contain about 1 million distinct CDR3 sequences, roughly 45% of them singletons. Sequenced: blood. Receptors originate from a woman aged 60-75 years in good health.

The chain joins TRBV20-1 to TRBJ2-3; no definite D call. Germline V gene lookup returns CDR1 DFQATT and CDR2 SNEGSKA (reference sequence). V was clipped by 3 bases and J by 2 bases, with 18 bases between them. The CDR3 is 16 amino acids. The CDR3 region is CSASPVLSDHTDTQYF. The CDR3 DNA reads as TGCAGTGCTAGCCCCGTGCTCAGCGACCACACAGATACGCAGTATTTT.

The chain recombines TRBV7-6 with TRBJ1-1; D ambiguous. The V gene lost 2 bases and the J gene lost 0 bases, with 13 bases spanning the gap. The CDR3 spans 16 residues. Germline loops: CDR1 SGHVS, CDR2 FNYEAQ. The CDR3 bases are TGTGCCAGCAGCTTAACCGAGCCGGGAGTGAACACTGAAGCTTTCTTT. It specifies CASSLTEPGVNTEAFF.

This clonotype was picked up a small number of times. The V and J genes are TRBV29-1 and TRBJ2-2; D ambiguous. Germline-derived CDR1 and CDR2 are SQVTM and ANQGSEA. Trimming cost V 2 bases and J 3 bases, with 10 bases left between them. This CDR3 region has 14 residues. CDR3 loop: CSVELRTHTGELFF. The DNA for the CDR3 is TGCAGCGTTGAACTACGGACCCACACCGGGGAGCTGTTTTTT.

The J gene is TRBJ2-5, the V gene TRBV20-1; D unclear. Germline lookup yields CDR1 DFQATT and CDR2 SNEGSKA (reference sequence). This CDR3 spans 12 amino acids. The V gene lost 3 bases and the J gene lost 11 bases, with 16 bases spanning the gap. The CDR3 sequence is CSASPDKPEQYF. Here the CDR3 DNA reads TGCAGTGCTAGCCCCGACAAGCCTGAGCAGTACTTC.

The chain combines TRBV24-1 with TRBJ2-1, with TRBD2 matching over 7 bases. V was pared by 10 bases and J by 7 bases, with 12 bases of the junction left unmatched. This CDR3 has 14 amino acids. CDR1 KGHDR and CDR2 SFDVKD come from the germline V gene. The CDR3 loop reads CATSEGGPINEQFF. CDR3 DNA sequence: TGTGCCACTTCGGAGGGAGGGCCTATTAATGAGCAGTTCTTC.

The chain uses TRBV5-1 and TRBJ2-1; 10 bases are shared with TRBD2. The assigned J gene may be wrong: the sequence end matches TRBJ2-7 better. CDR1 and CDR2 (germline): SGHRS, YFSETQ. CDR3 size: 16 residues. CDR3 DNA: TGCGCCAGCAGCTTCCCTAGCGGGAGCTCCTACAATGAGCAGTACTTC. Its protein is CASSFPSGSSYNEQYF.

In DNA, the CDR3 is TGCGCCAGCAGCTCCGCAGCGGGAGGGCCCTCAGATACGCAGTATTTT. It encodes CASSSAAGGPSDTQYF. The chain couples TRBV5-1 to TRBJ2-3, with 10 bases lining up with TRBD2. This CDR3 has 16 amino acids. The junction had 8 bases not matched to a gene; V was cut back by 3 bases and J by 4 bases. Germline V CDR1 and CDR2: SGHRS, YFSETQ. Complete variable domain (other parts from reference TRBV5-1 and TRBJ2-3): KAGVTQTPRYLIKTRGQQVTLSCSPISGHRSVSWYQQTPGQGLQFLFEYFSETQRNKGNFPGRFSGRQFSNSRSEMNVSTLELGDSALYLCASSSAAGGPSDTQYFGPGTRLTVL.

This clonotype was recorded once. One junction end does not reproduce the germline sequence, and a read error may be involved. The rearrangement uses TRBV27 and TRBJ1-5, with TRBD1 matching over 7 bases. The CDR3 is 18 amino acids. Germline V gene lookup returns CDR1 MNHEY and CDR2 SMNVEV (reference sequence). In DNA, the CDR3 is TGTGCCAGCAGTCTATCCGGGACAGCCGACGGGGGCAATCAGCCCCAGCATTTT. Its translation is CASSLSGTADGGNQPQHF.

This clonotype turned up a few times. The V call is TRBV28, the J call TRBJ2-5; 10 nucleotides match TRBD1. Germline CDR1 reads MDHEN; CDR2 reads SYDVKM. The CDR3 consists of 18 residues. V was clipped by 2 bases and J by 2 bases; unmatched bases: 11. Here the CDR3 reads CASSLRGTGVGGQETQYF. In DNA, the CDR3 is TGTGCCAGCAGTTTAAGGGGGACAGGGGTAGGAGGACAAGAGACCCAGTACTTC.